This record looks at one T cell receptor (beta chain) sequence and its context. The antigen is unknown. The data derive from a study of response to subunit inactivated influenza vaccine. General observations from the study: After each seasonal influenza vaccination, few new T cells are recruited, the authors suggested.

From the RT-PCR reads, TCRdb called clonotypes with MiXCR, one entry per CDR3 protein. The repertoire holds 630,000 or so distinct CDR3 sequences, with about a sixth as singletons. The V segment lost 0 bases and the J segment 3 bases; nucleotides outside the gene matches: 3. Germline lookup yields CDR1 LGHNA and CDR2 YSLEER. This CDR3 is built from 15 residues. This TCR was sampled from a man aged 50 to 59 who received an inactivated influenza vaccine. This sample comprised PBMCs from blood, obtained roughly 12 days after vaccination. The chain has TRBV4-3 and TRBJ1-2, with 8 bases lining up with TRBD1. The CDR3 protein is CASSQEDRGHYGYTF. In DNA form, the CDR3 reads TGCGCCAGCAGCCAAGAAGACAGGGGACACTATGGCTACACCTTC.